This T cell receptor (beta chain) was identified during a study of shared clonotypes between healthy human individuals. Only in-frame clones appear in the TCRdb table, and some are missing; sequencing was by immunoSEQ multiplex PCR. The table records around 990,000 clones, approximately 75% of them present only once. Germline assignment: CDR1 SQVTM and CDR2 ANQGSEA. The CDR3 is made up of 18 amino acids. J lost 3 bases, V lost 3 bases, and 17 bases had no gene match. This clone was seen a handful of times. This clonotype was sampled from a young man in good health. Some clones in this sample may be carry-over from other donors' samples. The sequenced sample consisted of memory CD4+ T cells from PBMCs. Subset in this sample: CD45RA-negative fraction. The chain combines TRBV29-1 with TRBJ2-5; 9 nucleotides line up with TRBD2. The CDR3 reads CSVDRRSRREGQKETQYF. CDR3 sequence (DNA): TGCAGCGTTGATAGGCGAAGTAGGCGGGAGGGACAGAAAGAGACCCAGTACTTC.